The 15 T cell receptor beta chains in this list originate from one sample, sequenced in a study of CD8 T cells in ankylosing spondylitis. TCRdb passed the 5' RACE reads through MiXCR, listing each CDR3 protein once. The table has a few hundred thousand distinct CDR3 sequences, 20% to 30% seen once. Sequencing was carried out using blood, either unsorted or a sorted T cell fraction (not recorded which). The receptors were sampled from a male donor with ankylosing spondylitis or in good health (not recorded which).

The chain couples TRBV20-1 to TRBJ1-4; TRBD1 aligns across 7 bases. There are 14 residues in the CDR3. With V trimmed by 1 base and J by 5 bases, 4 bases remained unmatched. The V gene's germline CDR1 is DFQATT and CDR2 SNEGSKA (reference sequence). CDR3: CSARGPGGNEKLFF. The CDR3 bases are TGCAGTGCTAGAGGTCCAGGGGGGAATGAAAAACTGTTTTTT.

Of note for this clonotype: This may stem from a read error, because a much larger clone lies one nucleotide away. V is TRBV5-4 and J is TRBJ2-1; 7 bases align to TRBD1. The CDR3 runs to 16 residues. CDR1 SGHNT and CDR2 YYREEE come from the germline V gene (reference sequence). CDR3 amino acids: CPSSKGQTGWGNEQFF. Written as DNA, the CDR3 is TGTCCCAGCAGTAAGGGTCAGACAGGGTGGGGTAATGAGCAGTTCTTC. Looking up the rest from reference TRBV5-4 and TRBJ2-1 gives the full variable domain: ETGVTQSPTHLIKTRGQQVTLRCSSQSGHNTVSWYQQALGQGPQFIFQYYREEENGRGNFPPRFSGLQFPNYSSELNVNALELDDSALYLCPSSKGQTGWGNEQFFGPGTRLTVL.

The chain uses TRBV19 and TRBJ2-1; D is unclear. The CDR3 has 15 amino acids. V dropped 0 bases and J dropped 0 bases, with 6 bases sitting between them. Germline V lookup: CDR1 LNHDA, CDR2 SQIVND (reference sequence). The CDR3 region is CASSIEVSSYNEQFF. The CDR3 bases are TGTGCCAGTAGTATAGAAGTAAGCTCCTACAATGAGCAGTTCTTC.

The genes are TRBV29-1 and TRBJ2-1; 12 bases agree with TRBD2. The CDR3 is 14 residues long. The V and J ends lost 7 bases and 2 bases, in that order; junction bases with no gene match: 3. Per germline, CDR1 SQVTM and CDR2 ANQGSEA. The CDR3 loop reads CSETSGGAYNEQFF. CDR3 nucleotides: TGCAGCGAGACTAGCGGGGGAGCCTACAATGAGCAGTTCTTC.

This clonotype showed up just a few times. The chain couples TRBV5-8 to TRBJ2-3, with 10 bases fitting TRBD2. CDR1 is SGHTS, CDR2 YDEGEE, per germline. With 2 bases clipped from V and 2 bases from J, the junction kept 8 bases outside the gene matches. The CDR3 has 17 amino acids. The CDR3 reads CASSFGLAGADTDTQYF. The CDR3 nucleotides read TGTGCCAGCAGCTTCGGCCTAGCGGGGGCCGACACAGATACGCAGTATTTT.

This clonotype was counted ten times or more. V usage is TRBV10-3 and J usage is TRBJ2-7; 9 bases fit TRBD1. Germline V gene lookup returns CDR1 ENHRY and CDR2 SYGVKD. V trimming: 6 bases; J trimming: 0 bases; junction bases outside the gene matches: 12. This CDR3 comprises 17 residues. The CDR3 here is CAIRGTGTKNISYEQYF. CDR3 DNA sequence: TGTGCCATCAGGGGGACAGGGACTAAAAACATCTCCTACGAGCAGTACTTC.

The table lists this clonotype with a few counts. This chain joins TRBV20-1 and TRBJ2-7, with 9 bases matching TRBD2. Germline-derived CDR1 and CDR2 are DFQATT and SNEGSKA (reference sequence). V lost 3 bases to trimming and J lost 2 bases; unmatched junction nucleotides: 5. This CDR3 comprises 14 residues. CDR3 sequence (DNA): TGCAGTGCTAGGGGGCGGGGGGGACCCTACGAGCAGTACTTC. This encodes CSARGRGGPYEQYF.

This clonotype has a count of ten or more. The V call is TRBV12-3 or TRBV12-4, the J call TRBJ2-7; weak D call: TRBD2 (7 bases). Between the trimmed V and J ends, which lost 10 bases and 7 bases, there was a span of 23 bases. This CDR3 is 14 amino acids long. The CDR3 region is CATRSAGALQEQYF. Written as DNA, the CDR3 is TGTGCCACCCGATCGGCGGGGGCCCTTCAGGAGCAGTACTTC.

This clonotype was counted ten times or more. V usage is TRBV5-1 and J usage is TRBJ2-7; possibly TRBD1 for D (6 bases). The CDR3 consists of 14 residues. The ends were cut back, 1 base at V and 4 bases at J, with 12 bases in the middle. Germline V gives CDR1 SGHRS, CDR2 YFSETQ. This CDR3 reads CASSLTSQGYEQYF. DNA for the CDR3: TGCGCCAGCAGCTTGACGTCACAGGGTTACGAGCAGTACTTC. The variable domain in full, completed from reference TRBV5-1 and TRBJ2-7, reads KAGVTQTPRYLIKTRGQQVTLSCSPISGHRSVSWYQQTPGQGLQFLFEYFSETQRNKGNFPGRFSGRQFSNSRSEMNVSTLELGDSALYLCASSLTSQGYEQYFGPGTRLTVT.

This clonotype was observed many times. The chain carries TRBV20-1 and TRBJ2-5; D is possibly TRBD1 (5 bases). V lost 7 bases to trimming and J lost 5 bases, with 17 bases between them. The CDR3 contains 13 residues. Looked up from germline, CDR1 is DFQATT and CDR2 is SNEGSKA (reference sequence). CDR3 sequence (DNA): TGCAGTGTCCCAGGGCGAATTCAGGAGACCCAGTACTTC. Amino acids: CSVPGRIQETQYF.

This clonotype came up a few times. This rearrangement joins TRBV6-1 to TRBJ2-7; TRBD1 matches at 7 bases. The germline V gene has CDR1 MNHNS and CDR2 SASEGT. The CDR3 is 13 residues long. J lost 6 bases, V lost 6 bases, and 8 bases had no gene match. Here the CDR3 reads CASRETGSAEQYF. The CDR3 region has the DNA TGTGCCAGCAGGGAGACAGGGTCGGCCGAGCAGTACTTC.

This clonotype was detected a few times. The chain uses TRBV20-1 and TRBJ2-7; maybe TRBD1 (5 bases). The V and J ends lost 3 bases and 3 bases respectively, with 12 bases between them. The V gene's germline CDR1 is DFQATT and CDR2 SNEGSKA (reference sequence). This CDR3 is built from 13 residues. In DNA, the CDR3 is TGCAGTGCTAGTCTAGGGGTTAGCTACGAGCAGTACTTC. Translated, it gives CSASLGVSYEQYF.

In this sample, this clonotype turned up many times. This chain connects TRBV5-6 to TRBJ2-1, with D unclear. Germline-derived CDR1 and CDR2 are SGHDT and YYEEEE. The V end was cut by 5 bases, the J end by 9 bases, with 12 bases between. The CDR3 runs to 12 residues. The CDR3 region is CASSRQRSEQFF. The CDR3 DNA follows: TGTGCCAGCAGTAGGCAGCGAAGTGAGCAGTTCTTC.

V usage is TRBV6-1 and J usage is TRBJ2-7; D ambiguous. V was cut by 3 bases and J by 6 bases, with 9 bases left in between. This CDR3 comprises 12 residues. CDR1 is MNHNS, CDR2 SASEGT, per germline. The CDR3 reads CASSDNRAEQYF. The CDR3 DNA reads as TGTGCCAGCAGTGACAACCGAGCCGAGCAGTACTTC.

This clonotype was found many times. V is TRBV5-1 and J is TRBJ2-7, with 8 bases matching TRBD1. Losses at the gene ends were 4 bases for V and 0 bases for J; bases not matched to a gene: 6. Germline CDR1 SGHRS, CDR2 YFSETQ. The CDR3 runs 15 residues. CDR3 residues: CASSGGTGGSYEQYF. CDR3 DNA sequence: TGCGCCAGCAGCGGTGGGACAGGAGGCTCCTACGAGCAGTACTTC.